Below, 9 T cell receptor beta chains from the same sample are listed, as sequenced in a study of human T cells and chemical hapten exposure. The sample's time point: patch test 1, 2 weeks after DPC sensitization. Treatment indicated: therapeutic diphenylcyclopropenone sensitization with weekly scalp DPC. MiXCR was run by TCRdb on the RACE reads, yielding one entry per CDR3 protein. Altogether 340,000 or so distinct CDR3 sequences are present, roughly 6.9% being singletons, with the ten largest covering about 8%. The input for sequencing was whole blood, taken in connection with sensitization to the hapten diphenylcyclopropenone (DPC). These receptors all come from a woman between 18 and 30 years old with alopecia areata. Some clones in this sample may be carry-over from other donors' samples.

The chain combines TRBV6-2 or TRBV6-3 with TRBJ2-6; D might be TRBD1 (5 bases). The germline V gene encodes CDR1 MNHEY and CDR2 SVGEGT. Trimming removed 6 bases from V and 0 bases from J, with 9 bases in between. The length of the CDR3 is 15 residues. This chain's CDR3 is CASSSTASGANVLTF. CDR3 in DNA: TGTGCCAGCAGCTCGACAGCCTCTGGGGCCAACGTCCTGACTTTC.

The chain links TRBV3-1 to TRBJ1-1, with 7 nucleotides matching TRBD1. CDR3 length: 15 amino acids. Germline CDR1 is LGHDT and CDR2 is YNNKEL (reference sequence). With V trimmed by 6 bases and J by 0 bases, 7 bases remained unmatched. CDR3 nucleotide sequence: TGTGCCAGCAGGAAGGGGGCCACCTTGAACACTGAAGCTTTCTTT. It encodes CASRKGATLNTEAFF. Variable domain in full (rest from reference TRBV3-1 and TRBJ1-1): DTAVSQTPKYLVTQMGNDKSIKCEQNLGHDTMYWYKQDSKKFLKIMFSYNNKELIINETVPNRFSPKSPDKAHLNLHINSLELGDSAVYFCASRKGATLNTEAFFGQGTRLTVV.

There are many counts of this clonotype. The CDR3 DNA follows: TGCGCCAGCAGCGGAATGACAGGGCCCTCTGGGGCCAACGTCCTGACTTTC. Translated: CASSGMTGPSGANVLTF. V and J are TRBV5-1 and TRBJ2-6, with 7 positions matching TRBD1. The ends lost 4 bases at V and 0 bases at J; junction bases unmatched: 7. CDR1 and CDR2 (germline): SGHRS, YFSETQ. CDR3 length: 17 residues.

This clonotype was counted ten times or more. This chain links TRBV7-2 with TRBJ1-2; D remains ambiguous. The CDR3 loop spans 12 amino acids. Germline CDR1 reads SGHTA; CDR2 reads FQGNSA. Trimming shortened V by 5 bases and J by 4 bases, and 8 bases separated the two germline ends. The CDR3: CASSLSGYGYTF. The CDR3, as DNA: TGTGCCAGCAGCCTGTCCGGCTATGGCTACACCTTC.

At least ten counts were recorded for this clonotype. The chain carries TRBV4-3 and TRBJ2-6; D uncertain. The CDR3 consists of 18 residues. Germline V gene lookup returns CDR1 LGHNA and CDR2 YSLEER. Trimming left V 4 bases short and J 0 bases short, with 16 bases between. The CDR3 sequence: CASSRENTRSSGANVLTF. The CDR3, as DNA: TGCGCCAGCAGCCGCGAGAACACTCGAAGCTCTGGGGCCAACGTCCTGACTTTC.

This chain links TRBV28 with TRBJ2-2, with TRBD2 identical over 10 bases. The J segment lost 7 bases and the V segment lost 4 bases, leaving 3 bases of the junction unmatched. Germline CDR1 is MDHEN and CDR2 is SYDVKM. This CDR3 comprises 14 residues. The CDR3 bases are TGTGCCAGCAGTTCAGGACTAGCGGTCGGGGAGCTGTTTTTT. This translates into CASSSGLAVGELFF.

This clonotype was observed a few times. This chain uses TRBV20-1 with TRBJ2-1; 7 bases are shared with TRBD2. V shed 2 bases, J shed 6 bases, and the junction held 7 bases outside the gene matches. Looked up from germline, CDR1 is DFQATT and CDR2 is SNEGSKA (reference sequence). There are 14 residues in the CDR3. In nucleotides, the CDR3 is TGCAGTGCTAGAAGGGCGGGGGTTCCCAATGAGCAGTTCTTC. As protein: CSARRAGVPNEQFF.

The gene calls are TRBV12-3 or TRBV12-4 and TRBJ2-5; TRBD1 or TRBD2 may be the D gene (5 bases each). The length of the CDR3 is 14 residues. Trimming took 6 bases from V and 5 from J, leaving 16 bases between them. This chain's CDR3 is CASSPDEGPETQYF. The CDR3 nucleotides read TGTGCCAGCAGCCCCGACGAGGGGCCTGAGACCCAGTACTTC.

This clonotype was detected a few times. V usage is TRBV6-1 and J usage is TRBJ2-7, with 10 bases lining up with TRBD1. The J segment lost 6 bases and the V segment lost 4 bases, leaving 12 bases of the junction unmatched. There are 16 residues in the CDR3. Germline CDR1 reads MNHNS; CDR2 reads SASEGT. CDR3: CASSVIPPGQGSEQYF. CDR3 coding DNA: TGTGCCAGCAGTGTAATCCCACCGGGACAGGGGAGCGAGCAGTACTTC.